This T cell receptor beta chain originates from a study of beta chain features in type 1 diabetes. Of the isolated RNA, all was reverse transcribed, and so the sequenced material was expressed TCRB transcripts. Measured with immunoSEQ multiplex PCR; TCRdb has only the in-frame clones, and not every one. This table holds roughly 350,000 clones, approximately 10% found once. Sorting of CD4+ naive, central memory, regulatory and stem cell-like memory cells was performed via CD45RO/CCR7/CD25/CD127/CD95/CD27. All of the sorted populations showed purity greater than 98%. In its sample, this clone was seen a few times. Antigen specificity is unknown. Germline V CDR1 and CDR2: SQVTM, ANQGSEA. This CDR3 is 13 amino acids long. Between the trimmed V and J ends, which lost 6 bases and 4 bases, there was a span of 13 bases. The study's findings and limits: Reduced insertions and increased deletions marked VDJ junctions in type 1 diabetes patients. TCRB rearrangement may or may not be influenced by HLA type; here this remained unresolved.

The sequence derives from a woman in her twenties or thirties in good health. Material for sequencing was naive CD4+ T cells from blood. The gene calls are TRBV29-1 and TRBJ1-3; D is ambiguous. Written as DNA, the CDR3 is TGCAGCGTCGCCTCGGGAGCCGGAAACACCATATATTTT. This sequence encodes CSVASGAGNTIYF.